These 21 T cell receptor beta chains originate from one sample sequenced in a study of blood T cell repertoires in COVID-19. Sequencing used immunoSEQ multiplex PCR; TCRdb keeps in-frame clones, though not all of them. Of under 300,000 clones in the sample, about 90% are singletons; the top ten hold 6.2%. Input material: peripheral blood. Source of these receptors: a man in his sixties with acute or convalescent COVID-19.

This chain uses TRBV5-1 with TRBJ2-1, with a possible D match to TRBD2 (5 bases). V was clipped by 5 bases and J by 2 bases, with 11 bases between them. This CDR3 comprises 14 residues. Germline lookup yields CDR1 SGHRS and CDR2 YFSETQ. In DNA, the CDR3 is TGCGCCAGCAGTAGGGAGATGGCCTACAATGAGCAGTTCTTC. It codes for CASSREMAYNEQFF.

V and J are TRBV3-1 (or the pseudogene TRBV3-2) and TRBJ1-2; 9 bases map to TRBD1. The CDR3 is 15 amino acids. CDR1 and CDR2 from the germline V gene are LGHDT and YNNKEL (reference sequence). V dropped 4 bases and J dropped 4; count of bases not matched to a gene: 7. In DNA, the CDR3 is TGTGCCAGCAGCCTTGTCGGGACAGGGTTCTATGGCTACACCTTC. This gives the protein CASSLVGTGFYGYTF.

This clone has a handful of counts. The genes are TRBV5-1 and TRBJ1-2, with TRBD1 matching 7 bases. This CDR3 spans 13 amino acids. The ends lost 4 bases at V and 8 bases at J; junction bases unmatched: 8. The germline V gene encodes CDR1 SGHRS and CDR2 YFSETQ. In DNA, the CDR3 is TGCGCCAGCAGCGCCACAGGGGCGGCGGGCTACACCTTC. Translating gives CASSATGAAGYTF.

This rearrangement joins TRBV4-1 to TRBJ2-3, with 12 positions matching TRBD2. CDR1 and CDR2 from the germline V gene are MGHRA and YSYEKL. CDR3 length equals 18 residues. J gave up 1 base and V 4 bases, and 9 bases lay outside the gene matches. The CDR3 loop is CASSRGLAGLLGTDTQYF. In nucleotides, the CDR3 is TGCGCCAGCAGCCGGGGACTAGCGGGCTTACTTGGCACAGATACGCAGTATTTT.

CDR3 residues: CASSLGTSGRTQYF. The CDR3 DNA reads TGTGCCAGCAGCTTAGGGACTAGCGGAAGAACGCAGTATTTT. The J gene is TRBJ2-3, the V gene TRBV13; 9 nucleotides align to TRBD2. V shed 0 bases, J shed 9 bases, and the junction held 4 bases outside the gene matches. Germline V CDR1 and CDR2: PRHDT, FYEKMQ (reference sequence). This CDR3 spans 14 amino acids.

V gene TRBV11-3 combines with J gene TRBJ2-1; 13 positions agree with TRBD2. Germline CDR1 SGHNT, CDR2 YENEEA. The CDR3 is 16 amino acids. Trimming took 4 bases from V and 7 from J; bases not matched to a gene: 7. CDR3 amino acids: CASSWLLAGGPNEQFF. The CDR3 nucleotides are TGTGCCAGCAGCTGGCTACTAGCGGGAGGGCCTAATGAGCAGTTCTTC. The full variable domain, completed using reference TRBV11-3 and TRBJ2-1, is EAGVVQSPRYKIIEKKQPVAFWCNPISGHNTLYWYLQNLGQGPELLIRYENEEAVDDSQLPKDRFSAERLKGVDSTLKIQPAELGDSAVYLCASSWLLAGGPNEQFFGPGTRLTVL.

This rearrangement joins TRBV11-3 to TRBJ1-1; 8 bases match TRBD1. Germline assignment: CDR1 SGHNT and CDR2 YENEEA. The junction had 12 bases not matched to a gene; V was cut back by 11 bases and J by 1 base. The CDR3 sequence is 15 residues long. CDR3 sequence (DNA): TGTGCCGCCACGTCTGGACAGGGACCGAACACTGAAGCTTTCTTT. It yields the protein CAATSGQGPNTEAFF.

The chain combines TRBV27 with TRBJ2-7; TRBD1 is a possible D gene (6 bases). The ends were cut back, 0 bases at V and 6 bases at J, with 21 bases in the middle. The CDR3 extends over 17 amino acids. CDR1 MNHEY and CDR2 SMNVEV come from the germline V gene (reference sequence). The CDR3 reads CASSLSTGRGSVTEQYF. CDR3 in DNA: TGTGCCAGCAGTTTATCAACAGGGCGAGGATCTGTGACCGAGCAGTACTTC.

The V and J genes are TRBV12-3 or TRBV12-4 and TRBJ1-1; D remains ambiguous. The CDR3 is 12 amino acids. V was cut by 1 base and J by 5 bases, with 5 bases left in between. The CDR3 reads CASSLGRTEAFF. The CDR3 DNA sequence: TGTGCCAGCAGTTTAGGTCGGACTGAAGCTTTCTTT.

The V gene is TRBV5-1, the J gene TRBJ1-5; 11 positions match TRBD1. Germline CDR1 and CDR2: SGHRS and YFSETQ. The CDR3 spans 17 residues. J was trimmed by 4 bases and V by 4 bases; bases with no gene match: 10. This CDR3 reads CASSMGAGQGVNQPQHF. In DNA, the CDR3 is TGCGCCAGCAGCATGGGGGCGGGACAGGGGGTAAATCAGCCCCAGCATTTT. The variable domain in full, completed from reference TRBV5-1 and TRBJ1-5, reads KAGVTQTPRYLIKTRGQQVTLSCSPISGHRSVSWYQQTPGQGLQFLFEYFSETQRNKGNFPGRFSGRQFSNSRSEMNVSTLELGDSALYLCASSMGAGQGVNQPQHFGDGTRLSIL.

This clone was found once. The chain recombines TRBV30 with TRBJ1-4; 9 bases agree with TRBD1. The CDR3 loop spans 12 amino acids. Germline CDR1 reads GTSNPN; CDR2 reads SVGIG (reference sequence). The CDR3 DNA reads TGTGCACTGGACAGGGGAATTGAAAAACTGTTTTTT. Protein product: CALDRGIEKLFF.

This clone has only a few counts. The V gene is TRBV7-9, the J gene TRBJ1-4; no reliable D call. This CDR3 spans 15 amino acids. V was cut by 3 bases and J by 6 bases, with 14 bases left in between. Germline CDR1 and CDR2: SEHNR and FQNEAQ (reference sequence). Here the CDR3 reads CASSFVGSSDEKLFF. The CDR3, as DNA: TGTGCCAGCAGCTTTGTCGGGTCCTCAGATGAAAAACTGTTTTTT.

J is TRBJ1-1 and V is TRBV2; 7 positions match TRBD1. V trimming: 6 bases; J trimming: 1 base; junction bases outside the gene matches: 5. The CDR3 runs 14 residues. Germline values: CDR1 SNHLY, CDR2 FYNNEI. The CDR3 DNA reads TGTGCCAGCAGCGGGCAGGGGGGGAACACTGAAGCTTTCTTT. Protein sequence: CASSGQGGNTEAFF.

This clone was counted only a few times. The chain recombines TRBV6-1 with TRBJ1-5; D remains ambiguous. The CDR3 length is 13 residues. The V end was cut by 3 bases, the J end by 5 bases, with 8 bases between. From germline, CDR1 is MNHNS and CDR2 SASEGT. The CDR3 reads CASSDRSHQPQHF. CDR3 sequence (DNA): TGTGCCAGCAGTGACAGATCCCATCAGCCCCAGCATTTT.

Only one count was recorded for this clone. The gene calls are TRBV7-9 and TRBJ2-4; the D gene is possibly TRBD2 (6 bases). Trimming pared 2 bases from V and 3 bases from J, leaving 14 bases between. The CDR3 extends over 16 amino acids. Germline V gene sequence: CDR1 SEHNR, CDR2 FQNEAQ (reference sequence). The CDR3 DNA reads TGTGCCAGCAGCTTAAACCCGGGACTGGGCAAAAACATTCAGTACTTC. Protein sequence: CASSLNPGLGKNIQYF.

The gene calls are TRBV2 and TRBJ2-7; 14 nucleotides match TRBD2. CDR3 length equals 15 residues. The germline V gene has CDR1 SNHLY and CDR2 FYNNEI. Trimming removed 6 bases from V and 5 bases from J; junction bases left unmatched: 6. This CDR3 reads CASRKKGLAGDEQYF. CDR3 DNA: TGTGCCAGCAGAAAAAAGGGACTAGCGGGAGACGAGCAGTACTTC.

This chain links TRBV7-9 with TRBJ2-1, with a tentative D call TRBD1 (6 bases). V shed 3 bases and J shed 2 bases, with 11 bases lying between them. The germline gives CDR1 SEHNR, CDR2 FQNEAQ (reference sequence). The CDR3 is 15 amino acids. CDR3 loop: CASSFGTNTYNEQFF. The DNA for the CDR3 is TGTGCCAGCAGCTTCGGGACAAATACCTACAATGAGCAGTTCTTC. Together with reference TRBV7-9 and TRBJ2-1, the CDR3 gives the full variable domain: DTGVSQNPRHKITKRGQNVTFRCDPISEHNRLYWYRQTLGQGPEFLTYFQNEAQLEKSRLLSDRFSAERPKGSFSTLEIQRTEQGDSAMYLCASSFGTNTYNEQFFGPGTRLTVL.

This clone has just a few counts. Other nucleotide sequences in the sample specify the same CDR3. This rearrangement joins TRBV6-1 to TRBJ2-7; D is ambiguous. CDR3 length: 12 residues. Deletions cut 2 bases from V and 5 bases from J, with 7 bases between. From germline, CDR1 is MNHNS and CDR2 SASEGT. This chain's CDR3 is CASSEPGHEQYF. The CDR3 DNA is TGTGCCAGCAGTGAACCAGGCCACGAGCAGTACTTC.

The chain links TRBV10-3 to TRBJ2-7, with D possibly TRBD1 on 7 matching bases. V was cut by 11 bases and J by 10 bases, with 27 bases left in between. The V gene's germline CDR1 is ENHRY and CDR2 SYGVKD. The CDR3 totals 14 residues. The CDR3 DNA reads TGTGCCGCAGGGCGGGACAGCGAATTACGAGAACAGTACTTC. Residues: CAAGRDSELREQYF.

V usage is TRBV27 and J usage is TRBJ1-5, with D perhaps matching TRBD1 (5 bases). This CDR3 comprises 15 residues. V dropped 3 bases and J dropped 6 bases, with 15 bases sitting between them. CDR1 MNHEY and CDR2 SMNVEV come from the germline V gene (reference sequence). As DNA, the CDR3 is TGTGCCAGCAGTTTGGGGCGCAGTAGAACTCAGCCCCAGCATTTT. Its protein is CASSLGRSRTQPQHF.

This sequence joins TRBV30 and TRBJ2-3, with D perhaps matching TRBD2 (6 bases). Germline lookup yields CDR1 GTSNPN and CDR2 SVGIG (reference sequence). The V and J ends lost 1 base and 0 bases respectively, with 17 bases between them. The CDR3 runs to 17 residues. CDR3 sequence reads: CAWSDGGPNFSTDTQYF. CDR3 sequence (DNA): TGTGCCTGGAGTGATGGAGGGCCTAATTTTAGCACAGATACGCAGTATTTT. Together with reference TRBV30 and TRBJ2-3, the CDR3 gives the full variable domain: SQTIHQWPATLVQPVGSPLSLECTVEGTSNPNLYWYRQAAGRGLQLLFYSVGIGQISSEVPQNLSASRPQDRQFILSSKKLLLSDSGFYLCAWSDGGPNFSTDTQYFGPGTRLTVL.